The 22 T cell receptor beta chains listed next were all sequenced from one sample in a study of T cell changes during pregnancy in multiple sclerosis (dated by TCRdb to the late 2010s). The library was made by the immunoSEQ multiplex PCR assay. TCRdb took this table from immuneACCESS and kept in-frame rearrangements with V and J called. Such tables lack part of the clones; where checked against another copy, unresolved V genes explain under half of the gap, and the rest is unexplained. This sample lists about 68,000 clones; 91% were detected once. The ten largest clonotypes hold around 0.9% of the sample. Here the sequenced sample was peripheral blood, taken in the second trimester of pregnancy. All receptors derive from a female donor with multiple sclerosis, enrolled in a pregnancy study.

The chain carries TRBV7-3 and TRBJ2-7, with D possibly matching TRBD1 (5 bases). The CDR3 covers 15 residues. Trimming removed 5 bases from V and 5 bases from J, with 19 bases in between. Germline CDR1 and CDR2: SGHTA and FQGTGA. The DNA for the CDR3 is TGTGCCAGCAGCCTCATCCCCCAACAGGTGGACGAGCAGTACTTC. This gives the protein CASSLIPQQVDEQYF.

The chain recombines TRBV4-2 with TRBJ2-1; perhaps TRBD2 as D (6 bases). The ends were cut back, 4 bases at V and 5 bases at J, with 15 bases in the middle. The CDR3 consists of 15 residues. Germline loops: CDR1 LGHNA, CDR2 YNFKEQ. The CDR3 loop reads CASSPLAAGNNEQFF. The CDR3 DNA follows: TGTGCCAGCAGCCCACTGGCGGCGGGGAACAATGAGCAGTTCTTC.

The rearrangement links TRBV6-5 to TRBJ2-3; D is possibly TRBD2 (5 bases). The CDR3 contains 15 residues. Between the trimmed V and J ends, which lost 6 bases and 9 bases, there was a span of 22 bases. Germline CDR1 is MNHEY and CDR2 is SVGAGI. DNA for the CDR3: TGTGCCAGCAGGTCCCCAGCGCTGGAGGACCTCACGCAGTATTTT. Residues: CASRSPALEDLTQYF.

V is TRBV5-5 and J is TRBJ1-1, with D unresolved. CDR1 is SGHKS and CDR2 is YYEKEE in the germline V gene (reference sequence). V dropped 2 bases and J dropped 5 bases, with 4 bases sitting between them. The CDR3 is 11 residues long. The CDR3 loop is CASSFVTEAFF. The CDR3 coding sequence is TGTGCCAGCAGCTTTGTAACTGAAGCTTTCTTT.

The rearrangement joins TRBV27 to TRBJ1-2; a possible D gene is TRBD1 (5 bases). CDR3 length equals 12 residues. CDR1 is MNHEY and CDR2 is SMNVEV in the germline V gene (reference sequence). V lost 4 bases and J lost 6, with 9 bases in between. The CDR3 nucleotides read TGTGCCAGCAGTTCCAGGGTGAATGGCTACACCTTC. Amino acid sequence: CASSSRVNGYTF.

The chain recombines TRBV4-3 with TRBJ1-1, with TRBD1 matching 9 bases. Germline loops: CDR1 LGHNA, CDR2 YSLEER. This CDR3 is built from 17 residues. Losses at the gene ends were 4 bases for V and 5 bases for J; bases not matched to a gene: 14. CDR3 sequence reads: CASSPKHRQGGRTEAFF. For the CDR3, the DNA is TGCGCCAGCAGCCCAAAGCATCGACAGGGGGGGCGGACTGAAGCTTTCTTT.

V usage is TRBV9 and J usage is TRBJ2-3, with 8 bases matching TRBD2. The CDR3 covers 16 residues. With 3 bases clipped from V and 3 bases from J, the junction kept 9 bases outside the gene matches. The V gene's germline CDR1 is SGDLS and CDR2 YYNGEE. The CDR3 DNA reads as TGTGCCAGCAGCGACGGGGGGGGCTATAGTACAGATACGCAGTATTTT. The encoded protein is CASSDGGGYSTDTQYF. The variable domain in full, completed from reference TRBV9 and TRBJ2-3, reads DSGVTQTPKHLITATGQRVTLRCSPRSGDLSVYWYQQSLDQGLQFLIQYYNGEERAKGNILERFSAQQFPDLHSELNLSSLELGDSALYFCASSDGGGYSTDTQYFGPGTRLTVL.

J is TRBJ1-2 and V is TRBV6-5, with a possible D match to TRBD1 (6 bases). Germline-derived CDR1 and CDR2 are MNHEY and SVGAGI. The CDR3 has 12 residues. The germline V and J ends were trimmed by 4 bases and 8 bases, with 11 bases remaining between them. The CDR3 loop is CASSFPGDGYTF. The CDR3 DNA reads as TGTGCCAGCAGTTTCCCAGGGGACGGCTACACCTTC.

The chain joins TRBV4-3 to TRBJ2-5; 11 nucleotides agree with TRBD1. Germline V gene lookup returns CDR1 LGHNA and CDR2 YSLEER. This CDR3 is built from 16 residues. J was trimmed by 4 bases and V by 2 bases; bases with no gene match: 6. CDR3 amino acids: CASSQSAGTGGETQYF. In nucleotides, the CDR3 is TGCGCCAGCAGCCAAAGCGCCGGGACAGGGGGAGAGACCCAGTACTTC.

J is TRBJ2-1 and V is TRBV7-2; TRBD2 matches 13 bases. The CDR3 runs to 15 residues. V was pared by 5 bases and J by 5 bases, with 3 bases of the junction left unmatched. From germline, CDR1 is SGHTA and CDR2 FQGNSA. The DNA of the CDR3 is TGTGCCAGCAGCCGACTAGCGGGGGGTAACAATGAGCAGTTCTTC. Translation: CASSRLAGGNNEQFF.

V gene TRBV6-5 combines with J gene TRBJ2-1, with 8 positions matching TRBD1. Germline assignment: CDR1 MNHEY and CDR2 SVGAGI. Unmatched junction bases numbered 7, after V lost 6 bases and J lost 3 bases. The CDR3 totals 15 residues. CDR3 protein: CASSRDRGVYNEQFF. The DNA for the CDR3 is TGTGCCAGCAGCCGTGACAGGGGAGTCTACAATGAGCAGTTCTTC.

The rearrangement uses TRBV6-6 and TRBJ1-2; the D is unclear. Germline values: CDR1 MNHNY, CDR2 SVGAGI (reference sequence). The V and J ends lost 2 bases and 3 bases respectively, with 10 bases between them. The CDR3 contains 14 residues. In DNA form, the CDR3 reads TGTGCCAGCAGTTACCCCTTCCGGGACTATGGCTACACCTTC. It encodes CASSYPFRDYGYTF.

The chain recombines TRBV10-3 with TRBJ2-2; 7 nucleotides align to TRBD2. This CDR3 spans 15 amino acids. V shed 6 bases and J 3 bases; nucleotides not matched to a gene: 7. Germline loops: CDR1 ENHRY, CDR2 SYGVKD. Written as DNA, the CDR3 is TGTGCCATCAGCAAGACTAGCCCGGACACCGGGGAGCTGTTTTTT. Protein: CAISKTSPDTGELFF.

The chain couples TRBV7-8 to TRBJ1-2; maybe TRBD1 (5 bases). The CDR3 extends over 16 amino acids. Per germline, CDR1 SGHVS and CDR2 FQNEAQ. V gave up 0 bases and J gave up 2 bases, with 13 bases separating them. The CDR3 region is CASSLARGSSNYGYTF. The CDR3 nucleotides are TGTGCCAGCAGCTTAGCGCGGGGGAGCAGCAACTATGGCTACACCTTC.

The rearrangement uses TRBV7-2 and TRBJ1-5; 9 bases align to TRBD1. Trimming cost V 5 bases and J 9 bases; bases outside gene matches: 5. The CDR3 loop spans 13 amino acids. Germline CDR1 SGHTA, CDR2 FQGNSA. DNA for the CDR3: TGTGCCAGCAGCCCCGGGACAGGGTTGCCCCAGCATTTT. Its translation: CASSPGTGLPQHF.

The chain employs TRBV18 and TRBJ1-1; D remains ambiguous. CDR1 KGHSH and CDR2 LQKENI come from the germline V gene. There are 14 residues in the CDR3. V was shortened by 0 bases and J by 8 bases, with 13 bases between the two germline ends. CDR3 amino acids: CASSPPKRTGEAFF. The DNA for the CDR3 is TGTGCCAGCTCACCACCTAAGAGGACGGGAGAAGCTTTCTTT.

This clone was detected once. The chain has TRBV4-1 and TRBJ2-3, with 9 bases that match TRBD2. The CDR3 contains 18 residues. Germline V lookup: CDR1 MGHRA, CDR2 YSYEKL. The trim removed 0 bases at V and 6 bases at J, leaving 13 bases unmatched. The CDR3 coding sequence is TGCGCCAGCAGCCAAGAAATGAGCGGGGGGTCGCCAGAGGATACGCAGTATTTT. It encodes CASSQEMSGGSPEDTQYF.

This CDR3 reads CSVVQGWDSQTNYGYTF. CDR3 DNA: TGCAGCGTTGTCCAAGGATGGGACAGCCAAACTAACTATGGCTACACCTTC. The chain links TRBV29-1 to TRBJ1-2; 7 bases line up with TRBD1. The CDR3 spans 17 residues. Losses at the gene ends were 4 bases for V and 0 bases for J; bases not matched to a gene: 14. Germline CDR1 reads SQVTM; CDR2 reads ANQGSEA.

The rearrangement joins TRBV5-4 to TRBJ1-2; possibly TRBD1 for D (5 bases). The CDR3 has 17 amino acids. From germline, CDR1 is SGHNT and CDR2 YYREEE (reference sequence). Trimming removed 0 bases at V and 3 bases at J, with 18 bases between. The DNA for the CDR3 is TGTGCCAGCAGCTTGGGGGGCTCCATCGATAGGTACTATGGCTACACCTTC. This gives the protein CASSLGGSIDRYYGYTF.

This clone was detected only once. The gene calls are TRBV25-1 and TRBJ2-7, with D perhaps matching TRBD1 (5 bases). This CDR3 has 11 residues. CDR1 MGHDK and CDR2 SYGVNS come from the germline V gene. Trimming stripped 8 bases from V and 3 bases from J, with 8 bases between. The CDR3 nucleotides are TGTGCCAGCTCCAGGGTCTACGAGCAGTACTTC. Translation: CASSRVYEQYF.

V gene TRBV11-3 combines with J gene TRBJ2-3, with 9 bases fitting TRBD2. Germline V gene data show CDR1 as SGHNT and CDR2 as YENEEA. Germline trimming cut 5 bases from V and 2 bases from J; bases unmatched to any gene: 5. The CDR3 spans 15 residues. In DNA, the CDR3 is TGTGCCAGCAGCCCCCGCGGGGGGGACACAGATACGCAGTATTTT. Residues: CASSPRGGDTDTQYF.

This chain joins TRBV5-6 and TRBJ2-4, with TRBD2 as a possible D gene (5 bases). The CDR3 sequence is 12 residues long. V gave up 4 bases and J gave up 8 bases, with 10 bases separating them. Germline lookup yields CDR1 SGHDT and CDR2 YYEEEE. This CDR3 reads CASSSGTDIQYF. The CDR3 nucleotides read TGTGCCAGCAGCAGCGGCACCGACATTCAGTACTTC.